Listed here are 32 T cell receptor beta chains from one sample, sequenced in a study of T cell responses to AZD1222 COVID-19 vaccine. The repertoire was sequenced with immunoSEQ multiplex PCR; TCRdb's copy has only in-frame clones and lacks some. The sample lists 150,000 to 200,000 clones, around 92% occurring once. Sequencing used peripheral blood, obtained 28 days after the second AZD1222 dose. Receptor source: an adult who received the AZD1222 COVID-19 vaccine.

This chain uses TRBV6-1 with TRBJ2-3, with TRBD2 matching 7 bases. The CDR3 runs 14 residues. V shed 3 bases, J shed 5 bases, and the junction held 5 bases outside the gene matches. The V gene's germline CDR1 is MNHNS and CDR2 SASEGT. CDR3 in DNA: TGTGCCAGCAGTGAGGGGGGGGTGATAGATACGCAGTATTTT. Its protein is CASSEGGVIDTQYF.

The rearrangement joins TRBV9 to TRBJ1-3; D not resolved. Germline assignment: CDR1 SGDLS and CDR2 YYNGEE. The CDR3 has 13 residues. Trimming took 1 base from V and 11 from J, leaving 13 bases between them. The CDR3 is CASSVSDRYPIYF. Written as DNA, the CDR3 is TGTGCCAGCAGCGTATCCGACCGCTACCCCATATATTTT. Combining the CDR3 with reference TRBV9 and TRBJ1-3 gives the whole variable domain DSGVTQTPKHLITATGQRVTLRCSPRSGDLSVYWYQQSLDQGLQFLIQYYNGEERAKGNILERFSAQQFPDLHSELNLSSLELGDSALYFCASSVSDRYPIYFGEGSWLTVV.

This rearrangement joins TRBV19 to TRBJ1-4; possibly TRBD1 for D (6 bases). From germline, CDR1 is LNHDA and CDR2 SQIVND (reference sequence). V was pared by 4 bases and J by 8 bases, with 11 bases between. The CDR3 is 13 residues long. The CDR3 nucleotides read TGTGCCAGTAGTACTTACAGGGCGGAAAAACTGTTTTTT. This codes for CASSTYRAEKLFF.

The chain is built from TRBV6-6 and TRBJ2-7; TRBD2 agrees at 10 bases. Trimming cost V 4 bases and J 5 bases; bases outside gene matches: 5. This CDR3 has 14 residues. CDR1 MNHNY and CDR2 SVGAGI come from the germline V gene (reference sequence). The DNA for the CDR3 is TGTGCCAGCAGTTTCGTTAGCGGGGGGAACGAGCAGTACTTC. It translates to CASSFVSGGNEQYF.

V gene TRBV9 combines with J gene TRBJ2-1; 7 bases agree with TRBD2. The ends lost 4 bases at V and 8 bases at J; junction bases unmatched: 6. The CDR3 loop spans 13 amino acids. Germline CDR1 and CDR2: SGDLS and YYNGEE. CDR3 in amino acids: CASSQRGVDEQFF. CDR3 sequence (DNA): TGTGCCAGCAGCCAGCGGGGCGTGGATGAGCAGTTCTTC.

The chain joins TRBV2 to TRBJ2-5, with 7 positions matching TRBD1. Germline values: CDR1 SNHLY, CDR2 FYNNEI. CDR3 length: 14 residues. V lost 3 bases, J lost 4 bases, and 5 bases stayed unmatched. Here the CDR3 reads CASSEQGVVETQYF. The CDR3 coding sequence is TGTGCCAGCAGTGAGCAGGGGGTAGTAGAGACCCAGTACTTC.

This chain uses TRBV5-1 with TRBJ1-4; D gene uncertain. Germline lookup yields CDR1 SGHRS and CDR2 YFSETQ. Trimming pared 2 bases from V and 8 bases from J, leaving 7 bases between. This CDR3 region has 12 residues. CDR3 sequence: CASSFSGEKLFF. CDR3 nucleotide sequence: TGCGCCAGCAGCTTTTCCGGCGAAAAACTGTTTTTT.

The chain joins TRBV20-1 to TRBJ1-1, with D tentatively TRBD1 (5 bases). Trimming removed 3 bases from V and 11 bases from J, with 10 bases in between. Per the germline V gene, CDR1 is DFQATT and CDR2 is SNEGSKA (reference sequence). This CDR3 contains 10 residues. The CDR3 loop reads CSARDIGAFF. The CDR3 DNA is TGCAGTGCTAGGGACATAGGGGCTTTCTTT.

J is TRBJ2-6 and V is TRBV9; the match to TRBD1 covers 7 bases. Germline V gene sequence: CDR1 SGDLS, CDR2 YYNGEE. CDR3 length: 16 residues. J was trimmed by 2 bases and V by 4 bases; bases with no gene match: 6. The DNA for the CDR3 is TGTGCCAGCAGCATAACAGGGGCGGCTGGGGCCAACGTCCTGACTTTC. This encodes CASSITGAAGANVLTF. The full variable domain, rest sourced from reference TRBV9 and TRBJ2-6, is DSGVTQTPKHLITATGQRVTLRCSPRSGDLSVYWYQQSLDQGLQFLIQYYNGEERAKGNILERFSAQQFPDLHSELNLSSLELGDSALYFCASSITGAAGANVLTFGAGSRLTVL.

This sequence joins TRBV7-9 and TRBJ1-4, with 12 bases matching TRBD1. The CDR3 contains 18 residues. Germline V gives CDR1 SEHNR, CDR2 FQNEAQ (reference sequence). The J segment lost 7 bases and the V segment lost 3 bases, leaving 12 bases of the junction unmatched. The CDR3 DNA reads as TGTGCCAGCAGCTTCACCGGGACAGGGGGCGCCCCGGGTGAAAAACTGTTTTTT. It is translated as CASSFTGTGGAPGEKLFF.

The gene calls are TRBV19 and TRBJ1-5; D not certain. The CDR3 length is 13 residues. CDR1 LNHDA and CDR2 SQIVND come from the germline V gene (reference sequence). V was clipped by 10 bases and J by 3 bases, with 13 bases between them. The CDR3 reads CATRGAHNQPQHF. The CDR3 DNA reads as TGTGCCACGCGAGGTGCTCACAATCAGCCCCAGCATTTT.

The V and J genes are TRBV5-6 and TRBJ2-5, with D perhaps matching TRBD1 (6 bases). The germline V and J ends were trimmed by 3 bases and 3 bases, with 12 bases remaining between them. Germline values: CDR1 SGHDT, CDR2 YYEEEE. This CDR3 region has 14 residues. The DNA for the CDR3 is TGTGCCAGCAGCTCCCCGGGACAAGAAGAGACCCAGTACTTC. Residues: CASSSPGQEETQYF.

This chain links TRBV10-3 with TRBJ2-1; 7 bases agree with TRBD1. Germline V gene sequence: CDR1 ENHRY, CDR2 SYGVKD. The V segment lost 6 bases and the J segment 5 bases; nucleotides outside the gene matches: 10. There are 15 residues in the CDR3. CDR3: CAISPRDSGNNEQFF. The CDR3 DNA follows: TGTGCCATCAGCCCTAGGGACAGTGGCAACAATGAGCAGTTCTTC.

This chain uses TRBV6-5 with TRBJ2-5, with D possibly being TRBD2 (7 bases). The V gene's germline CDR1 is MNHEY and CDR2 SVGAGI. The V end lost 0 bases, the J end lost 4 bases, and 12 bases lay between the germline ends. The CDR3 has 15 amino acids. This CDR3 reads CASSYSGGPGETQYF. CDR3 in DNA: TGTGCCAGCAGTTACTCCGGGGGGCCTGGAGAGACCCAGTACTTC.

This chain uses TRBV30 with TRBJ2-7; a weak D match, TRBD2 (6 bases). The CDR3 totals 14 residues. Trimming shortened V by 7 bases and J by 7 bases, and 23 bases separated the two germline ends. The germline V gene encodes CDR1 GTSNPN and CDR2 SVGIG (reference sequence). The CDR3 spells CAFKEGTSAGEQYF. The CDR3 DNA reads as TGTGCCTTCAAGGAGGGGACCTCGGCAGGGGAGCAGTACTTC.

This clone came up once. This chain uses TRBV7-8 with TRBJ1-2; D gene ambiguous. This CDR3 contains 16 residues. Germline CDR1 is SGHVS and CDR2 is FQNEAQ. Trimming removed 5 bases at V and 3 bases at J, with 19 bases between. CDR3 in DNA: TGTGCCAGCAGCCCCCGGGCTCTTGTCACGGACTATGGCTACACCTTC. Its protein is CASSPRALVTDYGYTF.

This clone is a singleton in its sample. The rearrangement links TRBV10-1 to TRBJ1-5; perhaps TRBD1 as D (6 bases). The CDR3 sequence is 18 residues long. Germline assignment: CDR1 WNHNN and CDR2 SYGVQD (reference sequence). The V end lost 0 bases, the J end lost 4 bases, and 19 bases lay between the germline ends. CDR3 DNA sequence: TGCGCCAGCAGTGAGTCAGGCCGGGGGCCGCAGATTAATCAGCCCCAGCATTTT. Protein product: CASSESGRGPQINQPQHF.

V is TRBV30 and J is TRBJ2-3; D is unclear. V was shortened by 1 base and J by 2 bases, with 10 bases between the two germline ends. Germline V gene lookup returns CDR1 GTSNPN and CDR2 SVGIG (reference sequence). The CDR3 has 14 amino acids. The chain's CDR3 is CAWSGSMITDTQYF. The CDR3 DNA follows: TGTGCCTGGAGTGGATCTATGATCACAGATACGCAGTATTTT.

The rearrangement links TRBV4-2 to TRBJ1-5, with unresolved D. The V end lost 0 bases, the J end lost 2 bases, and 8 bases lay between the germline ends. The CDR3 has 15 amino acids. Germline CDR1 is LGHNA and CDR2 is YNFKEQ. The CDR3 is CASSQDSPRNQPQHF. As DNA, the CDR3 is TGTGCCAGCAGCCAAGATTCTCCTCGCAATCAGCCCCAGCATTTT.

V is TRBV29-1 and J is TRBJ2-7; D is undetermined. The CDR3 length is 12 residues. V lost 4 bases, J lost 3 bases, and 10 bases lay in between. The germline gives CDR1 SQVTM, CDR2 ANQGSEA. The CDR3 spells CSVGYVSYEQYF. DNA of the CDR3: TGCAGCGTTGGATACGTGAGCTACGAGCAGTACTTC.

V gene TRBV19 combines with J gene TRBJ1-1; D remains ambiguous. V lost 3 bases to trimming and J lost 2 bases, with 10 bases between them. Germline V gives CDR1 LNHDA, CDR2 SQIVND (reference sequence). There are 14 residues in the CDR3. CDR3 residues: CASSIDLGNTEAFF. The CDR3 DNA is TGTGCCAGTAGTATTGATTTGGGAAACACTGAAGCTTTCTTT.

The V gene is TRBV2, the J gene TRBJ1-6, with 8 bases fitting TRBD1. The V segment lost 6 bases and the J segment 9 bases; nucleotides outside the gene matches: 13. Per the germline V gene, CDR1 is SNHLY and CDR2 is FYNNEI. CDR3 size: 16 residues. CDR3 sequence reads: CASSNGQGGSGSPLHF. Written as DNA, the CDR3 is TGTGCCAGCAGCAACGGACAGGGAGGATCGGGTTCACCCCTCCACTTT.

Written as DNA, the CDR3 is TGCGCCAGCAGCTTGACGTCTACCGGGGAGCTGTTTTTT. Amino acid sequence: CASSLTSTGELFF. The chain has TRBV5-1 and TRBJ2-2; D is unresolved. This CDR3 spans 13 amino acids. Between the trimmed V and J ends, which lost 1 base and 5 bases, there was a span of 6 bases. CDR1 and CDR2 (germline): SGHRS, YFSETQ.

The V and J genes are TRBV10-3 and TRBJ1-1; 9 bases are a match to TRBD1. The CDR3 runs 12 residues. The junction had 9 bases not matched to a gene; V was cut back by 10 bases and J by 9 bases. Germline V lookup: CDR1 ENHRY, CDR2 SYGVKD. CDR3 residues: CATRTGASQAFF. DNA for the CDR3: TGTGCCACTAGGACAGGGGCCTCACAAGCTTTCTTT.

This clone has ten or more counts. The chain recombines TRBV6-1 with TRBJ1-3, with 7 bases lining up with TRBD1. The CDR3 sequence is 15 residues long. From germline, CDR1 is MNHNS and CDR2 SASEGT. Germline trimming cut 0 bases from V and 4 bases from J; bases unmatched to any gene: 3. CDR3 bases: TGTGCCAGCAGTGAAGCGCCGGACAGGGGAAACACCATATATTTT. Translated: CASSEAPDRGNTIYF.

The V call is TRBV27, the J call TRBJ1-2, with TRBD1 matching 11 bases. CDR1 and CDR2 (germline): MNHEY, SMNVEV (reference sequence). The CDR3 is 17 amino acids. V lost 5 bases and J lost 4; bases outside the gene matches: 12. The CDR3 loop reads CASSPSLGQGVFYGYTF. The CDR3 nucleotides read TGTGCCAGCAGTCCATCTTTGGGACAGGGGGTTTTCTATGGCTACACCTTC.

This clone was seen only once. V gene TRBV7-9 combines with J gene TRBJ1-2, with 10 positions matching TRBD1. The CDR3 contains 15 residues. Per the germline V gene, CDR1 is SEHNR and CDR2 is FQNEAQ (reference sequence). V was clipped by 1 base and J by 5 bases; unmatched bases: 4. The CDR3 region is CASSLDWTGGYGYTF. The CDR3 nucleotides are TGTGCCAGCAGCTTAGACTGGACAGGGGGTTATGGCTACACCTTC.

The rearrangement uses TRBV7-2 and TRBJ1-2; D may be TRBD1 (5 bases). Trimming pared 5 bases from V and 5 bases from J, leaving 12 bases between. CDR3 length: 13 amino acids. CDR1 is SGHTA and CDR2 is FQGNSA in the germline V gene. The CDR3 is CASSPGRGYGYTF. The DNA for the CDR3 is TGTGCCAGCAGCCCGGGACGGGGATATGGCTACACCTTC.

V is TRBV7-9 and J is TRBJ1-2; D may be TRBD1 (5 bases). CDR3 size: 16 residues. The V gene lost 5 bases and the J gene lost 4 bases, with 20 bases spanning the gap. The germline V gene has CDR1 SEHNR and CDR2 FQNEAQ (reference sequence). This CDR3 is CASSTLDAEGLYGYTF. DNA for the CDR3: TGTGCCAGCAGCACCCTTGACGCCGAGGGGCTCTATGGCTACACCTTC.

The rearrangement joins TRBV18 to TRBJ2-3, with TRBD1 identical over 12 bases. The CDR3 has 16 residues. In germline, CDR1 is KGHSH, CDR2 LQKENI. Unmatched junction bases numbered 2, after V lost 0 bases and J lost 4 bases. CDR3 protein: CASSPPGQGASDTQYF. CDR3 nucleotide sequence: TGTGCCAGCTCACCACCGGGACAGGGGGCCTCAGATACGCAGTATTTT.

This chain links TRBV19 with TRBJ1-1; D perhaps matches TRBD1 (6 bases). The ends were cut back, 1 base at V and 10 bases at J, with 16 bases in the middle. Germline V CDR1 and CDR2: LNHDA, SQIVND (reference sequence). The CDR3 runs 14 residues. This CDR3 is CASSIGTARFGAFF. CDR3 nucleotides: TGTGCCAGTAGTATAGGGACAGCGAGATTCGGAGCTTTCTTT.

This chain connects TRBV7-2 to TRBJ2-7; 8 bases agree with TRBD1. Germline assignment: CDR1 SGHTA and CDR2 FQGNSA. The junction had 7 bases not matched to a gene; V was cut back by 2 bases and J by 7 bases. The CDR3 is 14 amino acids. Written as DNA, the CDR3 is TGTGCCAGCAGCTTAAGACAGGGGTTTGGGGAGCAGTACTTC. Amino acid sequence: CASSLRQGFGEQYF.